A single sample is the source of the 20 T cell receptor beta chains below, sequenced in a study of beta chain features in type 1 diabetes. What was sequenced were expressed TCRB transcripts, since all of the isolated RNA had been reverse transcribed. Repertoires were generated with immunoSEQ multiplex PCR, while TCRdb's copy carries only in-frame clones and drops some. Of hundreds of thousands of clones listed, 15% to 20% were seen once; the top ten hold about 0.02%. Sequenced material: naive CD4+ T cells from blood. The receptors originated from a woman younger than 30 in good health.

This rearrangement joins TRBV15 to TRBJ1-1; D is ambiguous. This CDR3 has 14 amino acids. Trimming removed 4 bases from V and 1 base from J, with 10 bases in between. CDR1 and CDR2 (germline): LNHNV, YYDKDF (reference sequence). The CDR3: CATSITHENTEAFF. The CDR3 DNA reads TGTGCCACCAGCATCACGCACGAGAACACTGAAGCTTTCTTT.

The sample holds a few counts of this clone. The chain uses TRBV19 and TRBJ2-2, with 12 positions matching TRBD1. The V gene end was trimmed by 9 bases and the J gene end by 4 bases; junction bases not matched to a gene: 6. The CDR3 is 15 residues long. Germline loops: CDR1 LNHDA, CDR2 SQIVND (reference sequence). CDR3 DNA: TGTGCCAGCACGGGACAGGGGGCGATCACCGGGGAGCTGTTTTTT. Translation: CASTGQGAITGELFF.

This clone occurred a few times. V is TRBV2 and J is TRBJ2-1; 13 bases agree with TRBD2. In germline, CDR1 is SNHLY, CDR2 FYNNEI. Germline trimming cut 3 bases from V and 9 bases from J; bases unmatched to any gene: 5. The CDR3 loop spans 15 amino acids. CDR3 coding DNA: TGTGCCAGCAGTGAGACTAGCGGGAGGTTGGGTGAGCAGTTCTTC. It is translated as CASSETSGRLGEQFF.

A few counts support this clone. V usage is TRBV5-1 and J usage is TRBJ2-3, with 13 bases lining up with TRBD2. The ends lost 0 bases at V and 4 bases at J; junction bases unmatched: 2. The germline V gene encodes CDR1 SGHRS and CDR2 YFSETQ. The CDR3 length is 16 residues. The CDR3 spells CASSLVLAGGADTQYF. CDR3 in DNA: TGCGCCAGCAGCTTGGTACTAGCGGGAGGGGCAGATACGCAGTATTTT. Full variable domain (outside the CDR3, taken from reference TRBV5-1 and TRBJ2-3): KAGVTQTPRYLIKTRGQQVTLSCSPISGHRSVSWYQQTPGQGLQFLFEYFSETQRNKGNFPGRFSGRQFSNSRSEMNVSTLELGDSALYLCASSLVLAGGADTQYFGPGTRLTVL.

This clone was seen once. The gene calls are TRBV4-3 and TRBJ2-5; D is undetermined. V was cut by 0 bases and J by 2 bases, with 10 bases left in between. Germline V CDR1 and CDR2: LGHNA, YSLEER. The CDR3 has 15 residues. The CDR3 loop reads CASSQDWRLQETQYF. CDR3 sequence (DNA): TGCGCCAGCAGCCAAGATTGGCGGCTTCAAGAGACCCAGTACTTC.

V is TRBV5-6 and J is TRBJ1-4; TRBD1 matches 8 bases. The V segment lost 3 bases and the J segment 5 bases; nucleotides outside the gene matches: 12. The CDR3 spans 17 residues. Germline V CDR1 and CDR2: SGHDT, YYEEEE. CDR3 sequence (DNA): TGTGCCAGCAGCTATCAGGGGGCGCGGATCTCGAATGAAAAACTGTTTTTT. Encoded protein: CASSYQGARISNEKLFF.

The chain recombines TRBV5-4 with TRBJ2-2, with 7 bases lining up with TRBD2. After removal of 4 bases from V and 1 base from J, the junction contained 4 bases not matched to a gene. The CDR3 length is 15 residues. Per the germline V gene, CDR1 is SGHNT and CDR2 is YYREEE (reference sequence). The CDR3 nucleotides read TGTGCCAGCAGCCTAGGGGAGGGGAACACCGGGGAGCTGTTTTTT. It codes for CASSLGEGNTGELFF.

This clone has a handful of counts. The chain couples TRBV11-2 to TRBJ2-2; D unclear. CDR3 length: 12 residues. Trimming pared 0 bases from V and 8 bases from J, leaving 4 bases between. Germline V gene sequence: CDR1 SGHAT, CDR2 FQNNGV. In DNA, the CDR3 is TGTGCCAGCAGCTTAGAGGCAGGGGAGCTGTTTTTT. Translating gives CASSLEAGELFF.

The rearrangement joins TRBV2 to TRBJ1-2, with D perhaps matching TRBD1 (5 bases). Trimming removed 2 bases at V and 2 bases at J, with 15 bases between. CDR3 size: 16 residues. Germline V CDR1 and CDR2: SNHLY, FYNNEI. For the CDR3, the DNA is TGTGCCAGCAGTGAATCAGGGCGAAGGGCGAACTATGGCTACACCTTC. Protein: CASSESGRRANYGYTF.

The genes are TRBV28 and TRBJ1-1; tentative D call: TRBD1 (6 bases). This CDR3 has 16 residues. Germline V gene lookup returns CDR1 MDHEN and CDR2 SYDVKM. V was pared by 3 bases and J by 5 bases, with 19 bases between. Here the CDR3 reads CASSFLLGGGSTEAFF. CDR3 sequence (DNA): TGTGCCAGCAGTTTCCTGCTCGGGGGGGGCAGTACTGAAGCTTTCTTT.

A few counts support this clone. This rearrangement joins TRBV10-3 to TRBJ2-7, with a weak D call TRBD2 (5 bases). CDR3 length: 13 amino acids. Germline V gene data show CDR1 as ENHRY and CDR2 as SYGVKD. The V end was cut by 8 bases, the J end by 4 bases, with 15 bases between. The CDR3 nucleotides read TGTGCCATCCAGGACTTTCCAATATACGAGCAGTACTTC. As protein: CAIQDFPIYEQYF.

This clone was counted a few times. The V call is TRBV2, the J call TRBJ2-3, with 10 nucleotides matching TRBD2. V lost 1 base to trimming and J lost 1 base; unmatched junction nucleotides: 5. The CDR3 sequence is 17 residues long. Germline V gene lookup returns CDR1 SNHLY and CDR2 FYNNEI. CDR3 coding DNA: TGTGCCAGCAGTGAAGGGACTAGCGGTCGACGCACAGATACGCAGTATTTT. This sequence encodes CASSEGTSGRRTDTQYF.

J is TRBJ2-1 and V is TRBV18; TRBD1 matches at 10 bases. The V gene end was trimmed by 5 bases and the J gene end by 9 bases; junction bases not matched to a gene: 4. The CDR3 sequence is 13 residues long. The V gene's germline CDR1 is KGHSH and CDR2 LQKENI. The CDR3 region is CASSSRDRGEQFF. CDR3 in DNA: TGTGCCAGCTCAAGCCGGGACAGGGGTGAGCAGTTCTTC. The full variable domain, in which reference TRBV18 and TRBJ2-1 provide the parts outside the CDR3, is NAGVMQNPRHLVRRRGQEARLRCSPMKGHSHVYWYRQLPEEGLKFMVYLQKENIIDESGMPKERFSAEFPKEGPSILRIQQVVRGDSAAYFCASSSRDRGEQFFGPGTRLTVL.

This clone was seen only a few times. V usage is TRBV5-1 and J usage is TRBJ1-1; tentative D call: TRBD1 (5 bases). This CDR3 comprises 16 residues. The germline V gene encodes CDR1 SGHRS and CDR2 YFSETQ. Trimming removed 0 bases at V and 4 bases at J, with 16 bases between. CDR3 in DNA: TGCGCCAGCAGCTTGGAGACTTGGGGCAGGGTCACTGAAGCTTTCTTT. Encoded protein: CASSLETWGRVTEAFF.

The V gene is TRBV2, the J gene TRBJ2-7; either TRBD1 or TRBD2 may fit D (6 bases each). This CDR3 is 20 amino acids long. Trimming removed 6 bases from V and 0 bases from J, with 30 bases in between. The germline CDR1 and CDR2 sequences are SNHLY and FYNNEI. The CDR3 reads CASSQGLLVWEQGGSYEQYF. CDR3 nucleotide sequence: TGTGCCAGCAGCCAAGGATTATTGGTCTGGGAACAGGGAGGCTCCTACGAGCAGTACTTC.

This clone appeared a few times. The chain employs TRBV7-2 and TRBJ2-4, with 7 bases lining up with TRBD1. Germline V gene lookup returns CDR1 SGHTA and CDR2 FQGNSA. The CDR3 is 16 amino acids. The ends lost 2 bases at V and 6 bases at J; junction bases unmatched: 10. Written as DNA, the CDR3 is TGTGCCAGCAGCTTAAAGAAGGGGGCATTGAGAAACATTCAGTACTTC. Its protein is CASSLKKGALRNIQYF.

The CDR3 nucleotides read TGCGCCAGGAATAGCGGGAGGGCCGATAATGAGCAGTTCTTC. Its translation is CARNSGRADNEQFF. J is TRBJ2-1 and V is TRBV23-1, with 11 positions matching TRBD2. TRBV23-1 counts as an open reading frame of uncertain function. J gave up 7 bases and V 9 bases, and 8 bases lay outside the gene matches. The CDR3 consists of 14 residues.

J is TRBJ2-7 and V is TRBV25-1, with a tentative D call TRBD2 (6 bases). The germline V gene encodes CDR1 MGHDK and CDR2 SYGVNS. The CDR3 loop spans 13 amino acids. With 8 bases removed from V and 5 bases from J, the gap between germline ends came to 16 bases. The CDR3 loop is CASRRAGSDEQYF. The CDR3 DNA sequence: TGTGCCAGCCGCCGAGCGGGTTCCGACGAGCAGTACTTC.

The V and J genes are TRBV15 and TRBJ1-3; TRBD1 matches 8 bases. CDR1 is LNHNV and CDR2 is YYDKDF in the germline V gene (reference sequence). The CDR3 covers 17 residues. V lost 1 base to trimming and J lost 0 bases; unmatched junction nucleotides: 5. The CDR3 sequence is CATSRARGRPSGNTIYF. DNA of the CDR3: TGTGCCACCAGCAGAGCCAGGGGGCGACCCTCTGGAAACACCATATATTTT.

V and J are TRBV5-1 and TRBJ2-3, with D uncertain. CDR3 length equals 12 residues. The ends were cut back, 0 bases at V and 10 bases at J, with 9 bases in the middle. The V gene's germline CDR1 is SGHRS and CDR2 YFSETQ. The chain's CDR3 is CASSLVESAQYF. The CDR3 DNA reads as TGCGCCAGCAGCTTGGTCGAGAGCGCGCAGTATTTT.